Given below is one T cell receptor (beta chain) in context. Its specificity is unknown. This entry belongs to a study of shared clonotypes between healthy human individuals. CDR1 and CDR2 from the germline V gene are SNHLY and FYNNEI. V lost 7 bases and J lost 3; bases outside the gene matches: 3. CDR3 size: 13 residues. General study results and limits: In contrast to clonotypes shared by all four donors, non-shared clonotypes had lower generation probabilities. For sorted subsets, rarefaction showed incomplete sequencing despite large depth. Shared clonotypes: roughly 5% naive CD4, 3% to 3.5% naive CD8, around 2.2% memory CD4, 0.4% to 0.45% memory CD8. A limitation of the genetic and exposure-history diversity represented arose from few donors.

Assay used: immunoSEQ multiplex PCR; TCRdb lists only in-frame clones, some missing. The sample holds about 2,500,000 clones, approximately 90% seen once. The sequenced material came from naive CD4+ T cells sorted from blood. The sample's subset: CD45RA+ positively selected. The TCR was taken from a man between 18 and 35 years old in good health. This chain links TRBV2 with TRBJ2-1, with 7 nucleotides matching TRBD1. This CDR3 is CASTWDSYNEQFF. The CDR3 nucleotides read TGTGCCAGCACCTGGGACAGCTACAATGAGCAGTTCTTC.